These T cell receptor beta chains were read from a single sample in a study of CD8 T cells in ankylosing spondylitis. TCRdb redid the calling of the 5' RACE reads with MiXCR, one entry per CDR3 protein. This sample has about 540,000 distinct CDR3 sequences, with 9.5% to 15% found just once. Sequenced input: blood, either unsorted or a sorted T cell fraction (not recorded which). The receptors shown here come from a male donor with ankylosing spondylitis. Each CDR3 is given with its conserved first and last residue. D genes are given only for firm matches. Not all rows give a size; the values are once, few, many and, for expanded clones, a class.

v_gene,abundance,d_gene,j_gene,CDR3aa,CDR3nt
TRBV4-1,few,TRBD1,TRBJ1-5,CASSPGPGTGNQPQHF,TGCGCCAGCAGCCCAGGTCCCGGGACAGGGAACCAGCCCCAGCATTTT
TRBV7-9,few,NA,TRBJ2-4,CASRSISGKNIQYF,TGTGCCAGCAGGTCTATTTCCGGCAAAAACATTCAGTACTTC
TRBV19,few,TRBD2,TRBJ2-3,CASSTSGGGGTDTQYF,TGTGCCAGTAGTACTTCGGGAGGGGGAGGCACAGATACGCAGTATTTT
TRBV29-1,NA,TRBD2,TRBJ2-7,CSGSAGLAREQYF,TGCAGCGGTTCGGCGGGACTAGCGCGAGAGCAGTACTTC
TRBV20-1,many,NA,TRBJ1-1,CSASTGGATMNTEAFF,TGCAGTGCCTCCACCGGGGGGGCGACTATGAACACTGAAGCTTTCTTT
TRBV5-6,NA,TRBD2,TRBJ2-3,CASSIKLALSTDTQYF,TGTGCCAGCAGCATCAAACTAGCGCTTAGCACAGATACGCAGTATTTT
TRBV20-1,few,NA,TRBJ2-1,CSAWPPSGTYNEQFF,TGCAGTGCGTGGCCTCCTTCTGGAACCTACAATGAGCAGTTCTTC
TRBV3-1,once,TRBD2,TRBJ2-2,CASSYGTSGMGTGELFF,TGTGCCAGCAGTTACGGGACTAGCGGGATGGGCACCGGGGAGCTGTTTTTT
TRBV5-6,NA,NA,TRBJ2-1,CASSFFGGGNEQFF,TGTGCCAGCAGCTTCTTCGGGGGAGGAAATGAGCAGTTCTTC
TRBV11-2,NA,NA,TRBJ1-4,CASSRLGARLFF,TGTGCCAGCAGCCGCCTCGGGGCTAGACTGTTTTTT
TRBV11-2,NA,TRBD2,TRBJ2-7,CASSLPASGSPYEQYF,TGTGCCAGCAGCCTCCCCGCTAGCGGGAGCCCCTACGAGCAGTACTTC
TRBV12-3/TRBV12-4,NA,TRBD2,TRBJ2-1,CASSPTLAGGREQFF,TGTGCCAGCAGTCCCACCCTAGCGGGGGGGCGAGAGCAGTTCTTC
TRBV27,NA,TRBD1,TRBJ2-1,CASRTTGTSEQFF,TGTGCCAGCAGAACGACAGGGACGAGTGAGCAGTTCTTC
TRBV20-1,many,NA,TRBJ2-1,CSANTLGGHYNEQFF,TGCAGTGCAAATACTTTGGGGGGTCATTACAATGAGCAGTTCTTC
TRBV25-1,once,NA,TRBJ1-5,CASSEYRVYQPQHF,TGTGCCAGCAGTGAATACCGGGTATATCAGCCCCAGCATTTT
TRBV12-3/TRBV12-4,NA,TRBD1,TRBJ1-1,CASRITGTGNTEAFF,TGTGCCAGCAGGATAACCGGGACAGGGAACACTGAAGCTTTCTTT
TRBV5-1,NA,NA,TRBJ1-2,CASSWQTANYGYTF,TGCGCCAGCAGCTGGCAGACAGCTAACTATGGCTACACCTTC
TRBV12-3/TRBV12-4,NA,TRBD2,TRBJ2-3,CASSFLAGGDTQYF,TGTGCCAGCAGTTTCTTGGCGGGGGGGGATACGCAGTATTTT
TRBV7-2,NA,TRBD2,TRBJ2-2,CASSPRREKAGELFF,TGTGCCAGCAGCCCACGGCGGGAGAAGGCCGGGGAGCTGTTTTTT
TRBV15,NA,NA,TRBJ2-5,CATSRDWGQETQYF,TGTGCCACCAGCAGAGATTGGGGCCAAGAGACCCAGTACTTC
TRBV19,NA,NA,TRBJ1-2,CASSSRGGMGYGYTF,TGTGCCAGTAGTAGCCGTGGAGGGATGGGCTATGGCTACACCTTC
TRBV7-6,few,NA,TRBJ2-1,CASRINGGEQFF,TGTGCCAGCAGGATAAATGGCGGTGAGCAGTTCTTC